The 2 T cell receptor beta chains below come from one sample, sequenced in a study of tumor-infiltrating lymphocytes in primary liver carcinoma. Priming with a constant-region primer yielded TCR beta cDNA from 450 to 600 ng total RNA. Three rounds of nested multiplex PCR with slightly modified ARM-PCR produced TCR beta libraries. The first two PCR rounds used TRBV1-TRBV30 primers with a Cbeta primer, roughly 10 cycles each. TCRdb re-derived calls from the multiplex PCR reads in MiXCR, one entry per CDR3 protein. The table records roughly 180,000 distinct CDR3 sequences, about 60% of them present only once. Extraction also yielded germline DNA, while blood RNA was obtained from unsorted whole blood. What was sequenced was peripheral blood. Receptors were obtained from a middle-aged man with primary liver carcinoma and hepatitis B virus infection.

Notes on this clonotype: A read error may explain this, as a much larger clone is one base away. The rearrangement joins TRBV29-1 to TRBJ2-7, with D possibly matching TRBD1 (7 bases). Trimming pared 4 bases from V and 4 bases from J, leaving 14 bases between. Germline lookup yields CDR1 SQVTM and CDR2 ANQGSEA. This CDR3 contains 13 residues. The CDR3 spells CSVGLQGGYEQYF. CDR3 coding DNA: TGCAGCGTTGGGCTCCAGGGGGGTTACGAGCAGTACTTC.

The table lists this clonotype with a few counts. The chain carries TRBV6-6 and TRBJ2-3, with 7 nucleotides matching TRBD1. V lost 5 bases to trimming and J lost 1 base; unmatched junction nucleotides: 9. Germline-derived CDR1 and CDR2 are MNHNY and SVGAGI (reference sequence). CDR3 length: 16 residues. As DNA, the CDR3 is TGTGCCAGCAGTACCGGACCAGGGGGAGGCACAGATACGCAGTATTTT. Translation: CASSTGPGGGTDTQYF.